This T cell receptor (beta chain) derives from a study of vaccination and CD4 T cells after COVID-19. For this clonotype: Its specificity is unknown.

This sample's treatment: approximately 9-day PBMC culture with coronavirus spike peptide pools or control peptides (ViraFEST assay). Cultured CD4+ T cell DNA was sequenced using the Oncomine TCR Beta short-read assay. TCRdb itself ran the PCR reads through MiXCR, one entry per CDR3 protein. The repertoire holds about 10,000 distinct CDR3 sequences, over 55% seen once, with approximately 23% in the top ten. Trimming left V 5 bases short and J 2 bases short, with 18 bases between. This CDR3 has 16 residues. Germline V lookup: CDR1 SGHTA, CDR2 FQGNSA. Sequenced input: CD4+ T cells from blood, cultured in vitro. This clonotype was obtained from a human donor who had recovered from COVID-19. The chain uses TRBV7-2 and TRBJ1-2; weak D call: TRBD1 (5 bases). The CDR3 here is CASSPRGQGFNYGYTF. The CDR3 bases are TGTGCCAGCAGCCCCCGCGGGCAGGGTTTCAACTATGGCTACACCTTC.